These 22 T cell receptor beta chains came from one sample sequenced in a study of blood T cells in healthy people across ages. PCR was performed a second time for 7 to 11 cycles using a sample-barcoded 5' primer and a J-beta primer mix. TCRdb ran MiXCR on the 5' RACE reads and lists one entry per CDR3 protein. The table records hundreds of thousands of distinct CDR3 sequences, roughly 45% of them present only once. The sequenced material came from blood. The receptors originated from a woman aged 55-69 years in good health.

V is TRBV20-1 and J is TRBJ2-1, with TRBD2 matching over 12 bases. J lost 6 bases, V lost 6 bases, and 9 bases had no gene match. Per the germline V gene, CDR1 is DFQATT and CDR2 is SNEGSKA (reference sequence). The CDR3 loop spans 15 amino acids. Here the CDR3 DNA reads TGCAGTGCCAAAGGACTAGCGGGGATGTTCAATGAGCAGTTCTTC. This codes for CSAKGLAGMFNEQFF.

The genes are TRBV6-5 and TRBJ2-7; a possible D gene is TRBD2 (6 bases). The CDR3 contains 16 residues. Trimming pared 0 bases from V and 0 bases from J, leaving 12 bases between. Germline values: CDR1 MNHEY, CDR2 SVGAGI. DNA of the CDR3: TGTGCCAGCAGTTACTCGGGCGGGGACCTCTCCTACGAGCAGTACTTC. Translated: CASSYSGGDLSYEQYF.

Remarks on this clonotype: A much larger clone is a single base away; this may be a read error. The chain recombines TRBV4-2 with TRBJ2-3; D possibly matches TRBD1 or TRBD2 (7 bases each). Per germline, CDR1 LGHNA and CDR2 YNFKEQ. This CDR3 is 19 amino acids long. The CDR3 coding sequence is TGTGCCAGCTGCCAAGATGCACCCAGGGGGAGCGGGGTTCCAGATACGCAGTATTTT. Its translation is CASCQDAPRGSGVPDTQYF.

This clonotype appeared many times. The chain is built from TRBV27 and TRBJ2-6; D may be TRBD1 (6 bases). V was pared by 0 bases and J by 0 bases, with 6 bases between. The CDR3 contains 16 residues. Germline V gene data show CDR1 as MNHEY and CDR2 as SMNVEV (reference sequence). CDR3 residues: CASSLSGGSGANVLTF. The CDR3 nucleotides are TGTGCCAGCAGTTTATCAGGGGGCTCTGGGGCCAACGTCCTGACTTTC.

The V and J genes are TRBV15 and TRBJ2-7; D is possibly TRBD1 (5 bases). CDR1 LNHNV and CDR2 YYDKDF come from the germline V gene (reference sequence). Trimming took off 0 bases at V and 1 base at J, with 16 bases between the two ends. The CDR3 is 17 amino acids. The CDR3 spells CATSRDIGTTGSYEQYF. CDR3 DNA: TGTGCCACCAGCAGAGACATCGGCACTACAGGTTCCTACGAGCAGTACTTC.

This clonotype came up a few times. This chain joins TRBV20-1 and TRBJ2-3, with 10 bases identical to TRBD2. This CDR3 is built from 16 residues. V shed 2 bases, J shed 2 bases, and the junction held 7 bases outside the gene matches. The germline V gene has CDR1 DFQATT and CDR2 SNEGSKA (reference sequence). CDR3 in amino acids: CSARRTSGGNTDTQYF. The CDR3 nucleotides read TGCAGTGCTAGACGGACTAGCGGAGGGAACACAGATACGCAGTATTTT.

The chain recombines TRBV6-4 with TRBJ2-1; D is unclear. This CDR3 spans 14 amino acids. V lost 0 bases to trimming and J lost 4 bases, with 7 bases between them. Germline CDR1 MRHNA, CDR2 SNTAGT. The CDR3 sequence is CASSDSGRYNEQFF. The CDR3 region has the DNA TGTGCCAGCAGTGACTCTGGGCGGTACAATGAGCAGTTCTTC.

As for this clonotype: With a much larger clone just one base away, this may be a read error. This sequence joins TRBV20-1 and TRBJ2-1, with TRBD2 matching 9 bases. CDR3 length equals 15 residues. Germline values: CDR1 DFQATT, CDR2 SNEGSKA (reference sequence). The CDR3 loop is CSARDQGLAVNERFF. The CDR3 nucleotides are TGCAGTGCTAGAGATCAGGGACTAGCCGTCAATGAGCGGTTCTTC.

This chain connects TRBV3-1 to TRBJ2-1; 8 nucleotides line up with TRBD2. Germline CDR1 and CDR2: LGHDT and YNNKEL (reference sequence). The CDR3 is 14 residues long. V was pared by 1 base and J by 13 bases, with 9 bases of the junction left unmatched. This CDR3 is CASSQVGGVETQFF. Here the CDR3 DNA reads TGTGCCAGCAGCCAAGTCGGGGGGGTCGAGACCCAGTTCTTC.

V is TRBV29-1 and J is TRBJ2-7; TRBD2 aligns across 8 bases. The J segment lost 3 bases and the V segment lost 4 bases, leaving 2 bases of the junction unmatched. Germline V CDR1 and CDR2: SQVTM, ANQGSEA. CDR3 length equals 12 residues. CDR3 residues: CSVGSGNYEQYF. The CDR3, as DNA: TGCAGCGTTGGTAGCGGGAACTACGAGCAGTACTTC.

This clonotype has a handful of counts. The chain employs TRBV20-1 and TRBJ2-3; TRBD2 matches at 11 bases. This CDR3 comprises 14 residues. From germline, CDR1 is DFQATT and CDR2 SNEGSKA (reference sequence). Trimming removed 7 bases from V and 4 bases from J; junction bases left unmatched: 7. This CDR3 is CSEQGLADPDTQYF. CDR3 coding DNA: TGCAGTGAGCAGGGACTAGCGGACCCAGATACGCAGTATTTT.

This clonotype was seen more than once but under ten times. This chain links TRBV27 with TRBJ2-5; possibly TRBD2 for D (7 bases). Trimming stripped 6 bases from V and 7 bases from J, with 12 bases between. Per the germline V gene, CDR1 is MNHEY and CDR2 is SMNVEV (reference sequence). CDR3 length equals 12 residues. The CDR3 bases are TGTGCCAGCAGGTCAGGGGAGGGGACCCAGTACTTC. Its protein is CASRSGEGTQYF.

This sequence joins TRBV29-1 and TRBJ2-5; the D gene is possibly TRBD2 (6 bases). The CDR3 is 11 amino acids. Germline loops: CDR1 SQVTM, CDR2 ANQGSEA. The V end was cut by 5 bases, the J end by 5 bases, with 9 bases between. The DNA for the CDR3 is TGCAGCGTTAGGGCGGGGGAGACCCAGTACTTC. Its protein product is CSVRAGETQYF. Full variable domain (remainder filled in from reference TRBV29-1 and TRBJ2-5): SAVISQKPSRDICQRGTSLTIQCQVDSQVTMMFWYRQQPGQSLTLIATANQGSEATYESGFVIDKFPISRPNLTFSTLTVSNMSPEDSSIYLCSVRAGETQYFGPGTRLLVL.

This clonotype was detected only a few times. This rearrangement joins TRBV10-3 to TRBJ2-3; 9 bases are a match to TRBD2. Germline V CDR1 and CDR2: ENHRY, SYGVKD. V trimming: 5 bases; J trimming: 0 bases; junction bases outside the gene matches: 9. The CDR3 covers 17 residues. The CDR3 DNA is TGTGCCATCAGTATGGCGGGAGGGACCCTAAGCACAGATACGCAGTATTTT. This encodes CAISMAGGTLSTDTQYF.

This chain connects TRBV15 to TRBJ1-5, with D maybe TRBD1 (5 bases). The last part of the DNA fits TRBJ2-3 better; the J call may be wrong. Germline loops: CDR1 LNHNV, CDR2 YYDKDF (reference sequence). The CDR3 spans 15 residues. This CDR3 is CATSRDHTGNQPQYF. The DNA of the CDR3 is TGTGCCACCAGCAGAGATCACACAGGCAATCAGCCCCAGTATTTT.

Here the CDR3 DNA reads TGTGCCAGCAGCCCTGGGACTACTCCGGATACGCAGTATTTT. It yields the protein CASSPGTTPDTQYF. This rearrangement joins TRBV9 to TRBJ2-3, with 7 bases aligning to TRBD2. J was trimmed by 6 bases and V by 4 bases; bases with no gene match: 8. CDR3 length: 14 amino acids. From germline, CDR1 is SGDLS and CDR2 YYNGEE.

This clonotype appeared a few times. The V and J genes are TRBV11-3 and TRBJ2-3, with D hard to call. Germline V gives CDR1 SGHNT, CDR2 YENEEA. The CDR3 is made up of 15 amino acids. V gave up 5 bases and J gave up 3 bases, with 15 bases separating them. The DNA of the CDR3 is TGTGCCAGCAGCGTGGGGTCTTTGCGGACAGATACGCAGTATTTT. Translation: CASSVGSLRTDTQYF.

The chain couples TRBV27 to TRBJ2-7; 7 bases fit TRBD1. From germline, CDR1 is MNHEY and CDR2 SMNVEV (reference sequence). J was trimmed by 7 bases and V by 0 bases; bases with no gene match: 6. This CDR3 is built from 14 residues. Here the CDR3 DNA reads TGTGCCAGCAGTTTATCAAGGGGGCCGGGGGAGCAGTACTTC. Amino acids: CASSLSRGPGEQYF.

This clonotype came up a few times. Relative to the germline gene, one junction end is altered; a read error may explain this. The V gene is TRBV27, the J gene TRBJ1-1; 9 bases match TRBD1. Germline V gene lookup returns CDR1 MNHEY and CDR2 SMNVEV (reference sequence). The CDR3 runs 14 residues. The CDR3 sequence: CASSLSQGAAEAFF. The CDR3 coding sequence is TGTGCCAGCAGTCTATCACAGGGGGCGGCTGAAGCTTTCTTT.

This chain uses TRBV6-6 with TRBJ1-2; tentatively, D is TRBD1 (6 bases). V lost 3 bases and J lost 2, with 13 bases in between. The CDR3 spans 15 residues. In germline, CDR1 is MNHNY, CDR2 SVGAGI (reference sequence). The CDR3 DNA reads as TGTGCCAGCAGTTATCGCGGGGGGCAGAACTATGGCTACACCTTC. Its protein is CASSYRGGQNYGYTF.

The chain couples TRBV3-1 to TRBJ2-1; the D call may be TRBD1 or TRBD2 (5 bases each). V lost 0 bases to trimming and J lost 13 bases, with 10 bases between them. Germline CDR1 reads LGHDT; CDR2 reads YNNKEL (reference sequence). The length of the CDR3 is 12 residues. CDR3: CASSQEGTQQFF. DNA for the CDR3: TGTGCCAGCAGCCAAGAAGGGACCCAACAGTTCTTC.

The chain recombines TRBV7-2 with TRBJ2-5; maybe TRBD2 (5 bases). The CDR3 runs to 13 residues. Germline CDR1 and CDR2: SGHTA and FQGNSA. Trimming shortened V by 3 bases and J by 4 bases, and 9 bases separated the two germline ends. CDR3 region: CASSFSLGETQYF. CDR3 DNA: TGTGCCAGCAGCTTTTCACTAGGAGAGACCCAGTACTTC. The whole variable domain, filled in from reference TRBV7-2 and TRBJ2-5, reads GAGVSQSPSNKVTEKGKDVELRCDPISGHTALYWYRQSLGQGLEFLIYFQGNSAPDKSGLPSDRFSAERTGGSVSTLTIQRTQQEDSAVYLCASSFSLGETQYFGPGTRLLVL.